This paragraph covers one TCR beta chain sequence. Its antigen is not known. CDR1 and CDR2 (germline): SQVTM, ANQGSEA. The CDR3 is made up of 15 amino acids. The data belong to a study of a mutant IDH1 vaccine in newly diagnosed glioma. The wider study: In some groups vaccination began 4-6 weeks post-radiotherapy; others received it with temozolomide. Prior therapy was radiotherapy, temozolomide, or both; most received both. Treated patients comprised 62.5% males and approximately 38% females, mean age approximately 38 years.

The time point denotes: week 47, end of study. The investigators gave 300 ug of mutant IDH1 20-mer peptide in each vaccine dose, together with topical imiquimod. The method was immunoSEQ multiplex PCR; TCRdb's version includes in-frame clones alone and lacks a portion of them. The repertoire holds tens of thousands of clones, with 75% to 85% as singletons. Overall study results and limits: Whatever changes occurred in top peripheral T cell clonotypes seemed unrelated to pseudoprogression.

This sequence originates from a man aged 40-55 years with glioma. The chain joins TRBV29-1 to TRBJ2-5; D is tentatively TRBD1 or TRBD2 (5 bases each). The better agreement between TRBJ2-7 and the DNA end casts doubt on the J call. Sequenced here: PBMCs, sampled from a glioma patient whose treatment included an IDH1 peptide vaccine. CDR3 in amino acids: CSVADPRDGYYEQYF. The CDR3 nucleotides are TGCAGCGTTGCCGATCCCCGGGACGGGTACTACGAGCAGTACTTC.